This TCR beta chain was observed in a study of T cell repertoires in cytomegalovirus infection. MiXCR, applied by TCRdb to the reads, yields one record per CDR3 protein. Of about 920,000 distinct CDR3 sequences listed, around 31% were seen once; the top ten hold more than 13%. Ten or more counts support this clonotype. Its target is unknown. This TCR derives from a human donor in good health (CMV status not recorded). Some clones in this sample may be carry-over from other donors' samples. Sequenced here: cultured CD8+ T cells from PBMCs, sampled from culture after CMV antigen stimulation.

In DNA, the CDR3 is TGTGCCAGCAGCTTAGATGGGACAGGGGGCGTAGGCTACACCTTC. It translates to CASSLDGTGGVGYTF. This rearrangement joins TRBV7-2 to TRBJ1-2; 12 bases are a match to TRBD1. The length of the CDR3 is 15 residues. Germline V gene lookup returns CDR1 SGHTA and CDR2 FQGNSA. V trimming: 1 base; J trimming: 8 bases; junction bases outside the gene matches: 5.